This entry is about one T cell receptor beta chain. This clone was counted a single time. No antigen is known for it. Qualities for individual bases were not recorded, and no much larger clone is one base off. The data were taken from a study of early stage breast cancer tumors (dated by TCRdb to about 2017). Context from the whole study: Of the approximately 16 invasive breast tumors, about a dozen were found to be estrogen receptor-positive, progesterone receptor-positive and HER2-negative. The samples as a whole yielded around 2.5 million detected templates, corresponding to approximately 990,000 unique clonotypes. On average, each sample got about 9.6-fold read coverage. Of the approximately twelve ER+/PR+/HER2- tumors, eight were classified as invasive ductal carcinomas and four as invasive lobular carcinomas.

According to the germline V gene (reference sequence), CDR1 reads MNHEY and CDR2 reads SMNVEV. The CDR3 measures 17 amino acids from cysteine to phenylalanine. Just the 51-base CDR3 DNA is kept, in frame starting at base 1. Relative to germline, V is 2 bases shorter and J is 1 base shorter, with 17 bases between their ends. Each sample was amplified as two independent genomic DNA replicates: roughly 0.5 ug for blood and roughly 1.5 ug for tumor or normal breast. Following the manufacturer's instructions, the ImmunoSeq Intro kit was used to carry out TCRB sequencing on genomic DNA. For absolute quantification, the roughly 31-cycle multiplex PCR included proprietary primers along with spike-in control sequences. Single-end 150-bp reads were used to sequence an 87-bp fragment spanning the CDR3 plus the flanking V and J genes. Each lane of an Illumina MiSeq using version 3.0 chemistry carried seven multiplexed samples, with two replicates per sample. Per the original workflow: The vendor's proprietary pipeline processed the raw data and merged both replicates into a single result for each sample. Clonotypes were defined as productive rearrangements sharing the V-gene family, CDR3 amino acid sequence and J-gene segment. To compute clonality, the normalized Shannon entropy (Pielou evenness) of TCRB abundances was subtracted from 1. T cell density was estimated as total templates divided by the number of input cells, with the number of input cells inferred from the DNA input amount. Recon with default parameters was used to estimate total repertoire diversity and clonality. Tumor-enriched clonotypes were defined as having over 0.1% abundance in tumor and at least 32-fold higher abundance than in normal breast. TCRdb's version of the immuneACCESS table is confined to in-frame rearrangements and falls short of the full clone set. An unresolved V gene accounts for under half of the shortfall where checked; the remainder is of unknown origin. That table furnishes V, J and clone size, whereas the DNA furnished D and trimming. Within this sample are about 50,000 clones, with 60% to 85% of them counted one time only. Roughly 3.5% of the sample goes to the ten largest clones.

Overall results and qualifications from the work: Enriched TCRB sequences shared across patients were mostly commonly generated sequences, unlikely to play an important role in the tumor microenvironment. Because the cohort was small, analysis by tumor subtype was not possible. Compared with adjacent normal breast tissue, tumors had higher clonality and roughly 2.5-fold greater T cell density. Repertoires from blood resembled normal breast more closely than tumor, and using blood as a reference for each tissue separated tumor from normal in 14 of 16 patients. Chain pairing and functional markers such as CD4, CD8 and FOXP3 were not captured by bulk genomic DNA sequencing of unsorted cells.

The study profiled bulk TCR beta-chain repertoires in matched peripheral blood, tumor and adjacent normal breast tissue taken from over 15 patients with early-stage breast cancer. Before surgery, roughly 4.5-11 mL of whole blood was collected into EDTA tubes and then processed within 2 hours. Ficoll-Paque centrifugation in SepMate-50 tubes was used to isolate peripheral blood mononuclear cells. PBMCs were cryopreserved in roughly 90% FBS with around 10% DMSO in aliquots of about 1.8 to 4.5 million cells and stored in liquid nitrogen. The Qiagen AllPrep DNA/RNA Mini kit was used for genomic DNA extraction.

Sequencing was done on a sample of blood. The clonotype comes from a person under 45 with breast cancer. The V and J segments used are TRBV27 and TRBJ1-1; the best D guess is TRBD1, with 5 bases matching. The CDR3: CASSLGSGRGKNTEAFF. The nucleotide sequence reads TGTGCCAGCAGTTTAGGGTCTGGGCGGGGGAAGAACACTGAAGCTTTCTTT.